These 26 T cell receptor beta chains came from one sample sequenced in a study of cytomegalovirus exposure and HLA in healthy donors. Researchers ran the PCR with 60 Vbeta and 13 Jbeta primers. Sequencing was performed with immunoSEQ multiplex PCR; in TCRdb, only in-frame clones are kept and a portion is missing. The data show about 150,000 clones, roughly 9.6% seen once. The source material was PBMCs. Receptor source: a woman aged 40-49 years in good health and CMV-seropositive.

This chain joins TRBV15 and TRBJ2-5; no clear D gene. Trimming stripped 8 bases from V and 0 bases from J, with 7 bases between. Germline CDR1 is LNHNV and CDR2 is YYDKDF (reference sequence). This CDR3 region has 12 residues. The CDR3 spells CATSVHQETQYF. The CDR3 bases are TGTGCCACCTCTGTCCACCAAGAGACCCAGTACTTC.

This clone was counted between two and nine times. The chain uses TRBV12-5 and TRBJ2-2, with D perhaps matching TRBD1 (5 bases). The germline V gene has CDR1 LGHNT and CDR2 FRNRAP. CDR3 size: 17 residues. V was clipped by 3 bases and J by 0 bases, with 14 bases between them. CDR3 sequence reads: CASGFGPGKANTGELFF. CDR3 nucleotide sequence: TGTGCTAGTGGTTTTGGTCCAGGGAAGGCGAACACCGGGGAGCTGTTTTTT.

The chain joins TRBV11-2 to TRBJ2-3; possibly TRBD2 for D (5 bases). The CDR3 has 15 amino acids. Germline CDR1 is SGHAT and CDR2 is FQNNGV. V was clipped by 2 bases and J by 3 bases, with 12 bases between them. CDR3 coding DNA: TGTGCCAGCAGCTTAAACCCGGGCGGGACAGATACGCAGTATTTT. The encoded protein is CASSLNPGGTDTQYF.

The chain uses TRBV18 and TRBJ2-3; 8 positions agree with TRBD2. The CDR3 has 16 residues. The J segment lost 0 bases and the V segment lost 3 bases, leaving 5 bases of the junction unmatched. Germline V gives CDR1 KGHSH, CDR2 LQKENI. Written as DNA, the CDR3 is TGTGCCAGCTCACCCCTAAAGCGGGGGAGCACAGATACGCAGTATTTT. It codes for CASSPLKRGSTDTQYF.

This clone appeared a few times. J is TRBJ2-1 and V is TRBV4-3; D not certain. The CDR3 sequence is 15 residues long. The germline CDR1 and CDR2 sequences are LGHNA and YSLEER. With 0 bases removed from V and 3 bases from J, the gap between germline ends came to 9 bases. The CDR3 region is CASSQDRNSYNEQFF. CDR3 nucleotide sequence: TGCGCCAGCAGCCAAGATAGAAACAGCTACAATGAGCAGTTCTTC.

This rearrangement joins TRBV5-1 to TRBJ2-7; D is unclear. This CDR3 spans 13 amino acids. The germline CDR1 and CDR2 sequences are SGHRS and YFSETQ. V lost 0 bases to trimming and J lost 6 bases, with 10 bases between them. This CDR3 is CASSLEPVFEQYF. The CDR3 coding sequence is TGCGCCAGCAGCTTGGAGCCCGTCTTCGAGCAGTACTTC.

The V gene is TRBV2, the J gene TRBJ2-3; TRBD2 aligns across 11 bases. The CDR3 runs 15 residues. J lost 6 bases, V lost 4 bases, and 6 bases had no gene match. Germline assignment: CDR1 SNHLY and CDR2 FYNNEI. CDR3 sequence: CASSGLAGPLDTQYF. The CDR3 DNA follows: TGTGCCAGCAGTGGACTAGCGGGGCCCCTGGATACGCAGTATTTT.

This clone was seen only a few times. The rearrangement uses TRBV10-3 and TRBJ1-2; 9 bases map to TRBD1. The CDR3 contains 15 residues. Trimming took 6 bases from V and 0 from J; bases not matched to a gene: 5. Germline CDR1 ENHRY, CDR2 SYGVKD. CDR3 nucleotide sequence: TGTGCCATCAGAACACAGGGGGCTACTAACTATGGCTACACCTTC. This sequence encodes CAIRTQGATNYGYTF.

Only a few counts were recorded for this clone. The chain has TRBV6-1 and TRBJ2-7; weak D call: TRBD1 (6 bases). Germline loops: CDR1 MNHNS, CDR2 SASEGT. The CDR3 is 12 residues long. V was pared by 4 bases and J by 5 bases, with 9 bases between. For the CDR3, the DNA is TGTGCCAGCAGTGCTACAGGGAACGAGCAGTACTTC. Translating gives CASSATGNEQYF.

This chain links TRBV19 with TRBJ2-7; D gene ambiguous. CDR1 is LNHDA, CDR2 SQIVND, per germline (reference sequence). The CDR3 is made up of 14 amino acids. With 5 bases removed from V and 3 bases from J, the gap between germline ends came to 14 bases. The CDR3 region has the DNA TGTGCCAGTAGTTATCGTTGGAGCTTCTACGAGCAGTACTTC. Translating it yields CASSYRWSFYEQYF.

The chain is built from TRBV9 and TRBJ1-2, with a weak D call TRBD1 (6 bases). V was pared by 0 bases and J by 2 bases, with 20 bases between. This CDR3 spans 18 amino acids. The germline gives CDR1 SGDLS, CDR2 YYNGEE. CDR3 amino acids: CASSVGPRGGTTNYGYTF. CDR3 nucleotide sequence: TGTGCCAGCAGCGTAGGCCCCAGGGGCGGAACGACCAACTATGGCTACACCTTC.

In regard to this clone: The sample has other DNA sequences that encode this CDR3 too. The CDR3 DNA follows: TGCGCCAGCAGCCGGGGACAGCTCAACTATGGCTACACCTTC. Its protein product is CASSRGQLNYGYTF. The rearrangement links TRBV4-3 to TRBJ1-2, with TRBD1 matching over 7 bases. The CDR3 is 14 residues long. Germline loops: CDR1 LGHNA, CDR2 YSLEER. The V and J ends lost 4 bases and 2 bases, in that order; junction bases with no gene match: 4.

This clone was counted only a few times. The chain couples TRBV7-2 to TRBJ1-1; D is uncertain. V lost 2 bases, J lost 8 bases, and 15 bases lay in between. CDR3 length: 14 amino acids. Germline loops: CDR1 SGHTA, CDR2 FQGNSA. This CDR3 reads CASSLLGRVEEAFF. The CDR3 DNA reads as TGTGCCAGCAGCTTATTAGGCCGCGTGGAGGAAGCTTTCTTT.

This chain links TRBV18 with TRBJ1-1; no reliable D call. The CDR3 runs 15 residues. Trimming cost V 2 bases and J 0 bases, with 10 bases left between them. Germline values: CDR1 KGHSH, CDR2 LQKENI. The CDR3 region has the DNA TGTGCCAGCTCACCATTTGAGAGATTGAACACTGAAGCTTTCTTT. It codes for CASSPFERLNTEAFF.

The chain is built from TRBV7-9 and TRBJ2-2; 9 bases agree with TRBD1. The trim removed 1 base at V and 3 bases at J, leaving 3 bases unmatched. The CDR3 consists of 16 residues. Germline values: CDR1 SEHNR, CDR2 FQNEAQ (reference sequence). The CDR3 loop reads CASSLGGQGDTGELFF. In DNA, the CDR3 is TGTGCCAGCAGCTTAGGGGGACAGGGCGACACCGGGGAGCTGTTTTTT.

Turning to this clone: The junction differs from germline at one of its ends, possibly a read error. The chain recombines TRBV18 with TRBJ2-5, with D perhaps TRBD2 (6 bases). The CDR3 extends over 17 amino acids. Per germline, CDR1 KGHSH and CDR2 LQKENI. For the CDR3, the DNA is TGTGCCAGCTCACCGACCTCGGCCGGGGGATATGGAGAGAACCAGTACTTC. It codes for CASSPTSAGGYGENQYF.

A few counts support this clone. The rearrangement uses TRBV6-6 and TRBJ1-1, with 8 bases that match TRBD1. The V and J ends lost 5 bases and 1 base, in that order; junction bases with no gene match: 9. Germline V gene sequence: CDR1 MNHNY, CDR2 SVGAGI (reference sequence). This CDR3 has 16 amino acids. The CDR3 DNA is TGTGCCAGCAGTGGTCTGGGACAGGCGACGAACACTGAAGCTTTCTTT. Encoded protein: CASSGLGQATNTEAFF.

This clone appeared many times. This rearrangement joins TRBV4-1 to TRBJ1-1; D is unclear. CDR3 length: 13 residues. V was trimmed by 0 bases and J by 5 bases, leaving 7 bases between them. Germline-derived CDR1 and CDR2 are MGHRA and YSYEKL. The DNA for the CDR3 is TGCGCCAGCAGCCAAGAGGACTGGACTGAAGCTTTCTTT. This encodes CASSQEDWTEAFF.

This clone has more than one count but fewer than ten. One junction end disagrees with the germline gene, perhaps due to a read error. The chain recombines TRBV4-3 with TRBJ1-2; the D gene is possibly TRBD1 (6 bases). The CDR3 has 17 amino acids. The germline gives CDR1 LGHNA, CDR2 YSLEER. Written as DNA, the CDR3 is TGCGCCAGCAGCCAAGGGGCGGGGGCGATCGCAAGGTATGGCTACCCCTTC. Translated, it gives CASSQGAGAIARYGYPF.

The chain uses TRBV7-2 and TRBJ1-2; tentative D call: TRBD1 (6 bases). The CDR3 spans 14 residues. Per germline, CDR1 SGHTA and CDR2 FQGNSA. Trimming cost V 1 base and J 5 bases, with 11 bases left between them. The CDR3 nucleotides read TGTGCCAGCAGCTTAGAGTCAGGGGCGTATGGCTACACCTTC. Encoded protein: CASSLESGAYGYTF.

This clone was found many times. This sequence joins TRBV11-2 and TRBJ2-5; D unresolved. V gave up 5 bases and J gave up 1 base, with 14 bases separating them. Germline loops: CDR1 SGHAT, CDR2 FQNNGV. CDR3 length: 15 residues. The DNA of the CDR3 is TGTGCCAGCAGCCATATGTTGCGGTTCCAAGAGACCCAGTACTTC. This gives the protein CASSHMLRFQETQYF.

The chain recombines TRBV5-4 with TRBJ2-5; 10 bases are shared with TRBD2. The V gene end was trimmed by 4 bases and the J gene end by 2 bases; junction bases not matched to a gene: 8. The CDR3 length is 16 residues. Germline V lookup: CDR1 SGHNT, CDR2 YYREEE (reference sequence). The CDR3 sequence is CASSGEAGGRQETQYF. For the CDR3, the DNA is TGTGCCAGCAGCGGGGAAGCGGGGGGGCGTCAAGAGACCCAGTACTTC.

In regard to this clone: Additional DNA sequences in this sample encode the identical CDR3. The CDR3 sequence is CASTTLAGVNTDTQYF. CDR3 sequence (DNA): TGTGCCAGCACCACACTAGCGGGGGTCAACACAGATACGCAGTATTTT. This chain connects TRBV7-2 to TRBJ2-3; 11 bases line up with TRBD2. Germline lookup yields CDR1 SGHTA and CDR2 FQGNSA. There are 16 residues in the CDR3. The V segment lost 7 bases and the J segment 2 bases; nucleotides outside the gene matches: 8. Full variable domain (missing parts from reference TRBV7-2 and TRBJ2-3): GAGVSQSPSNKVTEKGKDVELRCDPISGHTALYWYRQSLGQGLEFLIYFQGNSAPDKSGLPSDRFSAERTGGSVSTLTIQRTQQEDSAVYLCASTTLAGVNTDTQYFGPGTRLTVL.

The genes are TRBV7-2 and TRBJ1-2, with 7 nucleotides matching TRBD1. The V gene's germline CDR1 is SGHTA and CDR2 FQGNSA. The CDR3 is 15 residues long. The V and J ends lost 5 bases and 2 bases, in that order; junction bases with no gene match: 8. The CDR3 DNA reads as TGTGCCAGCAGCCGGAACAGGGGTGGAAACTATGGCTACACCTTC. Translated, it gives CASSRNRGGNYGYTF.

The rearrangement links TRBV5-1 to TRBJ2-1; 13 nucleotides agree with TRBD2. There are 17 residues in the CDR3. V was pared by 3 bases and J by 0 bases, with 3 bases of the junction left unmatched. The germline gives CDR1 SGHRS, CDR2 YFSETQ. This chain's CDR3 is CASSWGLAGSSYNEQFF. The CDR3 coding sequence is TGCGCCAGCAGCTGGGGACTAGCGGGGAGCTCCTACAATGAGCAGTTCTTC.

The chain employs TRBV15 and TRBJ2-1; a weak D match, TRBD2 (6 bases). The CDR3 length is 13 residues. Germline CDR1 LNHNV, CDR2 YYDKDF (reference sequence). V was pared by 0 bases and J by 12 bases, with 12 bases between. The CDR3 spells CATSRDYVGGQFF. The CDR3 DNA reads TGTGCCACCAGCAGAGATTATGTGGGAGGGCAGTTCTTC.